Given below is one T cell receptor (beta chain) in context. Those enrolled in Seattle joined during active infection and were followed longitudinally afterward. The CDR3 covers 15 residues. Germline CDR1 and CDR2: LNHDA and SQIVND (reference sequence). V shed 6 bases, J shed 6 bases, and the junction held 9 bases outside the gene matches. Here immunoSEQ multiplex PCR was the method, and the copy in TCRdb shows in-frame clones only, minus some. The sample contains approximately 240,000 clones, more than 80% of which appear only once. The data were obtained in a study of blood T cell repertoires in COVID-19.

The specimen was peripheral blood. This receptor was taken from a woman in her 30s with COVID-19, enrolled during active disease. V usage is TRBV19 and J usage is TRBJ1-4, with TRBD1 matching over 8 bases. The CDR3 coding sequence is TGTGCCAGTAGCAGACCGGCGACAGGGGATGAAAAACTGTTTTTT. Translating it yields CASSRPATGDEKLFF.